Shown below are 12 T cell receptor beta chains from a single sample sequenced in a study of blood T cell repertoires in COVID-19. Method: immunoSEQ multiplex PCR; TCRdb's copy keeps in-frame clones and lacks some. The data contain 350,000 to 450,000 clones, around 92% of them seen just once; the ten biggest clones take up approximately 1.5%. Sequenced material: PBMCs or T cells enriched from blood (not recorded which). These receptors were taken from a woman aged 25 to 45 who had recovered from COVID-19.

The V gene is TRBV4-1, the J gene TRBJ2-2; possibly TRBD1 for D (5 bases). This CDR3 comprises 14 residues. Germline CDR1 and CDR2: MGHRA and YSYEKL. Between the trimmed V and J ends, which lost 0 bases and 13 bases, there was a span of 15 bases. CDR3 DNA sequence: TGCGCCAGCAGCCAAGAAGGTTGGACAACGGGGCTGTTTTTT. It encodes CASSQEGWTTGLFF.

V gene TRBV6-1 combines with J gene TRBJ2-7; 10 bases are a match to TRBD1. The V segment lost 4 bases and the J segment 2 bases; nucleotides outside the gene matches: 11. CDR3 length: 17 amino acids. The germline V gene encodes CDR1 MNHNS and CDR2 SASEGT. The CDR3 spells CASSGPADRGETYEQYF. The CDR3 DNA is TGTGCCAGCAGTGGACCCGCGGACAGGGGGGAAACCTACGAGCAGTACTTC.

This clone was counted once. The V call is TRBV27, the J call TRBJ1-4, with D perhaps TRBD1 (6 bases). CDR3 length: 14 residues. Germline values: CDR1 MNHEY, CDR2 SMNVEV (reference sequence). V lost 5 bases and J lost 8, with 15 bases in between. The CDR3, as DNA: TGTGCCAGCAGTCTCACAGGGAAGGGGGAAAAACTGTTTTTT. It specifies CASSLTGKGEKLFF.

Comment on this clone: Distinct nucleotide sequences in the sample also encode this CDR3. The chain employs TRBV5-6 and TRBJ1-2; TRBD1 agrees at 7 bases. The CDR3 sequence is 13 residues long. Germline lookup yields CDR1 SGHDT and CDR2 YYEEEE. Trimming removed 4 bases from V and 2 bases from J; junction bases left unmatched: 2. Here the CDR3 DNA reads TGTGCCAGCAGCCCGGGACAGAACTATGGCTACACCTTC. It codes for CASSPGQNYGYTF.

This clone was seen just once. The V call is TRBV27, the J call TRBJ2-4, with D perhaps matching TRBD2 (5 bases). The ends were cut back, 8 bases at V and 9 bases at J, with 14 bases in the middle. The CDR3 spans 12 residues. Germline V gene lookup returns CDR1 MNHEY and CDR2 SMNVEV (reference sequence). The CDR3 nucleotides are TGTGCCAGCTCTCCCTTAGGAGGCATTCAGTACTTC. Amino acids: CASSPLGGIQYF.

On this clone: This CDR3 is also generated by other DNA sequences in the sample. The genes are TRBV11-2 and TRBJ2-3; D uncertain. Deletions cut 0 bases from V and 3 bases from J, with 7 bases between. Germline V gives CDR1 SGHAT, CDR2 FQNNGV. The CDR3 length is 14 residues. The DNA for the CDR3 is TGTGCCAGCAGCTTAGAGGGCCTAACAGATACGCAGTATTTT. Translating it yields CASSLEGLTDTQYF.

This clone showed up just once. The CDR3 bases are TGTGCCAGTACCCAAGCGGTCGGGACAGGTTTTGGTGAGCTGTTTTTT. Translation gives CASTQAVGTGFGELFF. The chain uses TRBV19 and TRBJ1-4, with 8 bases matching TRBD1. J was trimmed by 14 bases and V by 7 bases; bases with no gene match: 21. Germline loops: CDR1 LNHDA, CDR2 SQIVND (reference sequence). CDR3 length: 16 amino acids. Complete variable domain (other parts from reference TRBV19 and TRBJ1-4): DGGITQSPKYLFRKEGQNVTLSCEQNLNHDAMYWYRQDPGQGLRLIYYSQIVNDFQKGDIAEGYSVSREKKESFPLTVTSAQKNPTAFYLCASTQAVGTGFGELFFGSGTQLSVL.

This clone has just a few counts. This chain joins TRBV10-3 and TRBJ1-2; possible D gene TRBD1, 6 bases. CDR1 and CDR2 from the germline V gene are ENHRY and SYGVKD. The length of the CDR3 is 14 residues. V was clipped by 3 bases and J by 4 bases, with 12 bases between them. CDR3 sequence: CAISETGMIYGYTF. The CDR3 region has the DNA TGTGCCATCAGTGAAACAGGGATGATCTATGGCTACACCTTC.

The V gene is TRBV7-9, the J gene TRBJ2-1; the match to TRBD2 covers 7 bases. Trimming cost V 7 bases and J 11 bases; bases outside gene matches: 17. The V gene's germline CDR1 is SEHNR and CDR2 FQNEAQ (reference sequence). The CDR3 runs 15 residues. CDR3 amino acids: CASTASGSLKEQQFF. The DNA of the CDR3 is TGTGCCAGCACCGCTAGCGGAAGCCTAAAGGAGCAGCAGTTCTTC.

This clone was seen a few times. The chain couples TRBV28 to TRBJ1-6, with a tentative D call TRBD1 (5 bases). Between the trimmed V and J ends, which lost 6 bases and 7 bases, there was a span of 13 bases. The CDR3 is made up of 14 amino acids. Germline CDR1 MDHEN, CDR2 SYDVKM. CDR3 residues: CASSLKGYNSPLHF. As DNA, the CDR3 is TGTGCCAGCAGCCTCAAGGGGTACAATTCACCCCTCCACTTT.

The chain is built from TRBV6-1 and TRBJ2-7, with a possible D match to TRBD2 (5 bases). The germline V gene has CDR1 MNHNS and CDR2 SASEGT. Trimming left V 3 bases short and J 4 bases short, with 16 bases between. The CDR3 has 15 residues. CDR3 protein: CASSDIGGLPYEQYF. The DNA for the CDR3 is TGTGCCAGCAGTGACATCGGAGGATTGCCATACGAGCAGTACTTC.

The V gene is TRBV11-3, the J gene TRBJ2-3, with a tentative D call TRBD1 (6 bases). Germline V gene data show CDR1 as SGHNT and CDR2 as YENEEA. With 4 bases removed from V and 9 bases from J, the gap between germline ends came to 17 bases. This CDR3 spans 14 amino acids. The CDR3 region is CASSSGQLPHTQYF. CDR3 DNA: TGTGCCAGCAGCTCCGGACAGTTGCCACACACGCAGTATTTT.